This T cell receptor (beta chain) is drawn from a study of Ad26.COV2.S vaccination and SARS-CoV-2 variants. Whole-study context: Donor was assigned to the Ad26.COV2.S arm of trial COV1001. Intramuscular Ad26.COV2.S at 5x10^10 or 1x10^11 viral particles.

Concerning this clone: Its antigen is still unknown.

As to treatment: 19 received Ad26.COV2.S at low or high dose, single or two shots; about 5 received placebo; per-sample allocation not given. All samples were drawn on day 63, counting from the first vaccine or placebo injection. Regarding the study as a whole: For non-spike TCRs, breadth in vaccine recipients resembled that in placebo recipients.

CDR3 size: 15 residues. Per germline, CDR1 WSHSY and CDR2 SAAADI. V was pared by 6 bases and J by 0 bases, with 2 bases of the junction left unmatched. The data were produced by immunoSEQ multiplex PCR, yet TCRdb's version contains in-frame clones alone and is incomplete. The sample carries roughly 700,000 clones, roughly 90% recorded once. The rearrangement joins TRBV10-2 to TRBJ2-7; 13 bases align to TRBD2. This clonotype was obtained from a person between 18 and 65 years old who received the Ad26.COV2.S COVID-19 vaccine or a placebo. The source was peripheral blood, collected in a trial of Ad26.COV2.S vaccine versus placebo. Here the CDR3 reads CASSWTSGSSYEQYF. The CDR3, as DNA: TGCGCCAGCAGCTGGACTAGCGGGAGCTCCTACGAGCAGTACTTC.